This TCR beta chain was recorded in a study of shared clonotypes between healthy human individuals. V dropped 4 bases and J dropped 5 bases, with 16 bases sitting between them. Per the germline V gene, CDR1 is SGHNT and CDR2 is YYREEE (reference sequence). This CDR3 has 14 residues. Naive CD8 cells lacked CD45RO, underwent positive selection for CCR7 and left out terminally differentiated effector memory CD45RA+ cells. TCRdb's table, derived via immunoSEQ multiplex PCR, lists solely in-frame clones and lacks some. Counted here are a few hundred thousand clones, roughly 96% occurring once; the ten biggest clones make up around 0.11%.

Sequences were obtained from naive CD8+ T cells sorted from blood. V usage is TRBV5-4 and J usage is TRBJ2-7, with a possible D match to TRBD1 (6 bases). The clonotype originates from a woman under 40 in good health. This CDR3 reads CASSHAGTPHEQYF. The DNA of the CDR3 is TGTGCCAGCAGCCACGCCGGGACACCCCACGAGCAGTACTTC. The full variable domain, rest sourced from reference TRBV5-4 and TRBJ2-7, is ETGVTQSPTHLIKTRGQQVTLRCSSQSGHNTVSWYQQALGQGPQFIFQYYREEENGRGNFPPRFSGLQFPNYSSELNVNALELDDSALYLCASSHAGTPHEQYFGPGTRLTVT.